This TCR beta chain was recorded in a study of OX40 agonist ivuxolimab in advanced cancers. Study in general: Across the patients, intravenous ivuxolimab was delivered every 2 weeks at 0.01 to 10 mg/kg. Patients assigned to dose escalation were diagnosed with hepatocellular carcinoma, melanoma, renal cell or head and neck cancer.

Remarks on this clone: Its antigen is unknown.

Germline V CDR1 and CDR2: SNHLY, FYNNEI. V lost 4 bases and J 4 bases, leaving 11 bases between the germline ends. This CDR3 spans 13 amino acids. Clones were read by immunoSEQ multiplex PCR, and TCRdb kept only the in-frame ones, dropping some. The table includes 40,000 to 50,000 clones, around nine tenths detected once. General study results and limits: Compared with others, partial responders at 0.1-3.0 mg/kg displayed clonal expansion among the lowest. CD8+ T cells were the subset that, on average, had more expanded clones than CD4+.

This sequence was found in an adult with an advanced solid tumor such as melanoma, head and neck, liver or kidney cancer. The specimen was CD4+ or CD8+ T cells sorted from blood, collected in a trial of the OX40 agonist ivuxolimab. This chain joins TRBV2 and TRBJ2-7; tentative D call: TRBD1 (6 bases). CDR3 in DNA: TGTGCCAGCAGTGTGGGGGCCGGTTACGAGCAGTACTTC. Residues: CASSVGAGYEQYF.